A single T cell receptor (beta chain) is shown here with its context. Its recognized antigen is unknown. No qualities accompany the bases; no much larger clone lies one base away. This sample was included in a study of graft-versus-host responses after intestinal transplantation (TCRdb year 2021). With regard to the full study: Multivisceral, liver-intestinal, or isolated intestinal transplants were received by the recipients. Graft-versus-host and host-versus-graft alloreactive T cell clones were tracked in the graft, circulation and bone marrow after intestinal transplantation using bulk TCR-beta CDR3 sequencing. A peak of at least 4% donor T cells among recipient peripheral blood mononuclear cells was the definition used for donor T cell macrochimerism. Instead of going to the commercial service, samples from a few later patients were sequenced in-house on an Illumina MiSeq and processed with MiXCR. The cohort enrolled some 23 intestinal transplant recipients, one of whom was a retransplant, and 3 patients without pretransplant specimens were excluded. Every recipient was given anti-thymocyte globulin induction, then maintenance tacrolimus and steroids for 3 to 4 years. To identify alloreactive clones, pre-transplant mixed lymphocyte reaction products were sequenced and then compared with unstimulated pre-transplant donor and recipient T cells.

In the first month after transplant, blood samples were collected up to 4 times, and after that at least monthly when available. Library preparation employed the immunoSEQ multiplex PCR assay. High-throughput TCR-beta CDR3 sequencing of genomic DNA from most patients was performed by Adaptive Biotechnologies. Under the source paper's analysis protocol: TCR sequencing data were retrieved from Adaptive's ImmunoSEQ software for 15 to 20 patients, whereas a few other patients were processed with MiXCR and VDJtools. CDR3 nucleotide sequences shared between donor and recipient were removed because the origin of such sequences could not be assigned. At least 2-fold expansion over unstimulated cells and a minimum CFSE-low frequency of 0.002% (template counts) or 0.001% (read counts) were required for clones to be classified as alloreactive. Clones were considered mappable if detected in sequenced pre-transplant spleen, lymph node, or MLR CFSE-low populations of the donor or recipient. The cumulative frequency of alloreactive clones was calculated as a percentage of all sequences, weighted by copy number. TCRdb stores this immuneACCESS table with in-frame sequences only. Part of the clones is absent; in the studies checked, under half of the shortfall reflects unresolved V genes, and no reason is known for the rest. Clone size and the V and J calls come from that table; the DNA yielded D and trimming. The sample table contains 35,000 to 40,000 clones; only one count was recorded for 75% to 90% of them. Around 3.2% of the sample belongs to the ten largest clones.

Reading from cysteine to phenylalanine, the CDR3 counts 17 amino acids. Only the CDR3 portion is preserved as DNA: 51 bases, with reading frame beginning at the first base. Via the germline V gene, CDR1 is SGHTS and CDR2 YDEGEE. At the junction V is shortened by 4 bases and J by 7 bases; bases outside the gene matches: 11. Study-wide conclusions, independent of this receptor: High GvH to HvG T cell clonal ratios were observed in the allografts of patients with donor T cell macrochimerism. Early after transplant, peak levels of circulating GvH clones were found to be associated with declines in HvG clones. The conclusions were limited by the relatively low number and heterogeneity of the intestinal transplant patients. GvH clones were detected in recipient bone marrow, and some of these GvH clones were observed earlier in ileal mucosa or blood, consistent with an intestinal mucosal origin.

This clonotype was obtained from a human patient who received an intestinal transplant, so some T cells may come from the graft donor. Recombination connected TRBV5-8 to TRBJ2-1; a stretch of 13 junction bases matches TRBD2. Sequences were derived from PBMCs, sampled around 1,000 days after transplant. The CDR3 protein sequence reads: CASSHSRLAGGSNEQFF. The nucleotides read TGTGCCAGCAGCCATTCAAGACTAGCGGGAGGTAGTAATGAGCAGTTCTTC.